These 10 T cell receptor beta chains share one sample of origin, sequenced in a study of regulatory T cells in long-lasting Graves disease. With iRepertoire HTBI primers and Arm-PCR of CDR3 regions, TCR beta libraries were built. MiXCR, run by TCRdb on the multiplex PCR reads, gives a single entry per CDR3 protein. Of 520,000 or so distinct CDR3 sequences in the sample, more than 10% were seen once. As to time point: newly diagnosed GD, antithyroid drugs for less than 3 months. PBMCs provided the RNA from which the TCR library was made. The sample was also linked to a second study, of T cells in Graves' hyperthyroidism and ophthalmopathy.

The sample here was peripheral blood mononuclear cells (PBMCs), taken at new diagnosis, from a patient treated with antithyroid drugs. These receptors all stem from a woman aged 25 to 45 with Graves disease.

Concerning this clonotype itself: This may be a read error: a much more frequent sequence differs by one nucleotide. V is TRBV11-3 and J is TRBJ2-3; TRBD1 matches at 9 bases. The CDR3 is 15 residues long. Per germline, CDR1 SGHNT and CDR2 YENEEA. Trimming took 1 base from V and 8 from J; bases not matched to a gene: 7. The CDR3 bases are TGTGCCAGCAGCTTAGTAACACAGGGGGCATGTACGCAGTATTTT. It yields the protein CASSLVTQGACTQYF.

V gene TRBV6-2 or TRBV6-3 combines with J gene TRBJ2-3, with TRBD1 as a possible D gene (5 bases). Germline assignment: CDR1 MNHEY and CDR2 SVGEGT. CDR3 size: 15 residues. V lost 5 bases and J 0 bases, leaving 12 bases between the germline ends. The chain's CDR3 is CASSGWTFSTDTQYF. For the CDR3, the DNA is TGTGCCAGCAGTGGGTGGACATTTAGCACAGATACGCAGTATTTT.

At least ten counts were recorded for this clonotype. This chain joins TRBV2 and TRBJ2-2; D unclear. The germline V and J ends were trimmed by 6 bases and 7 bases, with 12 bases remaining between them. The length of the CDR3 is 13 residues. Germline CDR1 SNHLY, CDR2 FYNNEI. In DNA, the CDR3 is TGTGCCAGCAGCCTTCGTGGCGTCGGGGAGCTGTTTTTT. This encodes CASSLRGVGELFF.

V usage is TRBV11-2 and J usage is TRBJ2-1; 9 bases fit TRBD2. The CDR3 consists of 15 residues. CDR1 is SGHAT and CDR2 is FQNNGV in the germline V gene. V lost 3 bases and J lost 5; bases outside the gene matches: 5. CDR3 nucleotides: TGTGCCAGCAGCTTGGCCCGCGGGAGGGACAATGAGCAGTTCTTC. Translation: CASSLARGRDNEQFF.

This clonotype occurred a few times. J is TRBJ2-7 and V is TRBV20-1; 11 bases match TRBD2. Losses at the gene ends were 5 bases for V and 3 bases for J; bases not matched to a gene: 12. This CDR3 spans 16 amino acids. Germline V CDR1 and CDR2: DFQATT, SNEGSKA (reference sequence). In DNA form, the CDR3 reads TGCAGTGCTGCCTCCCCCAGACTAGCGGGGTACTACGAGCAGTACTTC. Its protein is CSAASPRLAGYYEQYF.

The genes are TRBV7-2 and TRBJ1-2; D unresolved. The V end was cut by 0 bases, the J end by 3 bases, with 11 bases between. CDR1 SGHTA and CDR2 FQGNSA come from the germline V gene. The length of the CDR3 is 15 residues. This CDR3 is CASSLATYDYYGYTF. The CDR3 DNA is TGTGCCAGCAGCTTAGCGACGTACGACTACTATGGCTACACCTTC.

This chain links TRBV7-2 with TRBJ2-7; D perhaps matches TRBD2 (6 bases). The CDR3 loop spans 15 amino acids. Trimming pared 5 bases from V and 0 bases from J, leaving 14 bases between. Germline V gene lookup returns CDR1 SGHTA and CDR2 FQGNSA. The CDR3 bases are TGTGCCAGCAGCCGTGAGCGGGCCAACTCCTACGAGCAGTACTTC. As protein: CASSRERANSYEQYF. Supplemented by reference TRBV7-2 and TRBJ2-7, the full variable domain reads GAGVSQSPSNKVTEKGKDVELRCDPISGHTALYWYRQSLGQGLEFLIYFQGNSAPDKSGLPSDRFSAERTGGSVSTLTIQRTQQEDSAVYLCASSRERANSYEQYFGPGTRLTVT.

This clonotype was detected only a few times. The chain has TRBV25-1 and TRBJ1-2; no definite D call. Trimming shortened V by 4 bases and J by 8 bases, and 14 bases separated the two germline ends. CDR3 length: 13 amino acids. Germline assignment: CDR1 MGHDK and CDR2 SYGVNS. The DNA for the CDR3 is TGTGCCAGCAGTGGTAAAACTTTTTCGGGCTACACCTTC. It translates to CASSGKTFSGYTF.

Many counts were recorded for this clonotype. The chain uses TRBV5-1 and TRBJ1-1, with 10 bases identical to TRBD1. The CDR3 has 16 amino acids. The V and J ends lost 3 bases and 1 base, in that order; junction bases with no gene match: 6. Germline V gives CDR1 SGHRS, CDR2 YFSETQ. The CDR3 protein is CASSSGQGEANTEAFF. The CDR3 nucleotides are TGCGCCAGCAGCTCTGGACAGGGGGAGGCGAACACTGAAGCTTTCTTT.

Worth noting for this clonotype: This likely came from a read error, as a far larger clone is one base away. The conserved closing phenylalanine or tryptophan is absent in this CDR3, likely reflecting a read error. This sequence joins TRBV11-2 and TRBJ2-5; D may correspond to TRBD1 or TRBD2 (6 bases each). V was trimmed by 5 bases and J by 3 bases, leaving 19 bases between them. The germline V gene encodes CDR1 SGHAT and CDR2 FQNNGV. The CDR3 contains 16 residues. CDR3 region: CASSIGTTEGKETQYL. The CDR3 bases are TGTGCCAGCAGCATCGGGACAACGGAGGGAAAAGAGACCCAGTACTTA.